The 4 T cell receptor beta chains below were found in one sample sequenced in a study of lymphopenia after photon versus proton radiotherapy. This table comes from immunoSEQ multiplex PCR, and its TCRdb copy is limited to in-frame clones, with some not included. This table has around 63,000 clones, 75% to 90% appearing once. This specimen was peripheral blood, taken from a patient treated with proton-based radiotherapy. These receptors all come from a man older than 75 with esophageal cancer.

This clone was seen only once. This chain joins TRBV15 and TRBJ2-1; 9 bases fit TRBD1. CDR3 length: 15 amino acids. J gave up 3 bases and V 4 bases, and 4 bases lay outside the gene matches. Germline V CDR1 and CDR2: LNHNV, YYDKDF (reference sequence). CDR3 region: CATSTRDRDYNEQFF. For the CDR3, the DNA is TGTGCCACCAGCACCCGGGACAGGGACTACAATGAGCAGTTCTTC.

The rearrangement uses TRBV14 and TRBJ2-7; a weak D match, TRBD2 (5 bases). The germline V and J ends were trimmed by 5 bases and 6 bases, with 14 bases remaining between them. The germline gives CDR1 SGHDN, CDR2 FVKESK. The CDR3 sequence is 13 residues long. The CDR3 region has the DNA TGTGCCAGCAGCTCCCGGCTAGCTGGCGAGCAGTACTTC. Its protein is CASSSRLAGEQYF.

The chain is built from TRBV18 and TRBJ2-5, with D perhaps assigned TRBD1 or TRBD2 (7 bases each). Germline-derived CDR1 and CDR2 are KGHSH and LQKENI. V was trimmed by 3 bases and J by 5 bases, leaving 16 bases between them. The CDR3 runs 15 residues. In nucleotides, the CDR3 is TGTGCCAGCTCACCCATGGGAGGGGGCGAGGAGACCCAGTACTTC. Protein product: CASSPMGGGEETQYF.

The V gene is TRBV7-9, the J gene TRBJ2-2, with TRBD1 matching 8 bases. Unmatched junction bases numbered 13, after V lost 7 bases and J lost 6 bases. CDR3 length equals 16 residues. Germline V gene lookup returns CDR1 SEHNR and CDR2 FQNEAQ (reference sequence). The DNA of the CDR3 is TGTGCCAGCACCAAACCCCCAGGACAGGGACCCGGGGAGCTGTTTTTT. This encodes CASTKPPGQGPGELFF.